The rows below give T cell receptor beta chains drawn from one sample of a study of T cells in Graves' hyperthyroidism and ophthalmopathy. Each CDR3 protein gets one entry after TCRdb re-called the multiplex PCR reads with MiXCR. The sample consists of approximately 740,000 distinct CDR3 sequences, 14% of them appearing once. Sequenced material: blood. The source is a woman under 30 with Graves' hyperthyroidism. Each CDR3 is given with its conserved first and last residue. D genes are given only for firm matches. Part of the rows lack a size; the others show once, few, many or a class for expanded clones.

many	TRBJ1-2	-	TRBV30	TGTGCCTGGAGAAGGGGCCCTTTCTATGGCTACACCTTC	CAWRRGPFYGYTF
once	TRBJ1-1	-	TRBV7-2	TGTGCCAGCAGCCAAACAGCACAGGGGAACACTGAAGCTTTCTTT	CASSQTAQGNTEAFF
many	TRBJ2-1	TRBD1	TRBV12-5	TGTGCTAGTGGTTTGGGGACAGGGAAGAATGAGCAGTTCTTC	CASGLGTGKNEQFF
many	TRBJ1-5	-	TRBV7-9	TGTGCCAGCAGTTTATCGGGTTTCAATCAGCCCCAGCATTTT	CASSLSGFNQPQHF
-	TRBJ2-6	-	TRBV12-3/TRBV12-4	TGTGCCAGCAGTTTAGATGGGGGGGCCAACGTCCTGACTTTC	CASSLDGGANVLTF
many	TRBJ2-1	TRBD2	TRBV4-3	TGCGCCAGCAGCCACGGGACTAGCGGGAGAAGCTCCTACAATGAGCAGTTCTTC	CASSHGTSGRSSYNEQFF
-	TRBJ2-5	-	TRBV4-1	TGCGCCAGCAGCCCTACGGGACTCCCAAGGACCCAGTACTTC	CASSPTGLPRTQYF
many	TRBJ2-5	-	TRBV20-1	TGCAGTGCCCAGACCCCCCGGGACATAGAGACCCAGTACTTC	CSAQTPRDIETQYF
many	TRBJ2-1	TRBD2	TRBV20-1	TGCAGTGCGTCGCCGACTAGCGTGACCCTCATAAGCTCCTACAATGAGCAGTTCTTC	CSASPTSVTLISSYNEQFF
many	TRBJ2-3	-	TRBV27	TGTGCCAGCAGTTACGGGACCAAGATAGCAGATACGCAGTATTTT	CASSYGTKIADTQYF
-	TRBJ1-2	TRBD1	TRBV6-5	TGTGCCAGCAGGCTCGGACAGGGGGCAAGTGGCTACACCTTC	CASRLGQGASGYTF
many	TRBJ2-5	-	TRBV6-1	TGTGCCAGCAGTTACGGTCAGGAGGGGACCCAGTACTTC	CASSYGQEGTQYF
many	TRBJ2-7	TRBD2	TRBV7-9	TGTGCCAGCAGCTTGGGGATGATGACTAGCGGGTACGAGCAGTACTTC	CASSLGMMTSGYEQYF
many	TRBJ1-1	-	TRBV9	TGTGCCAGCAGCGTAGATCTAGCGGGCACTGAAGCTTTCTTT	CASSVDLAGTEAFF
-	TRBJ2-5	-	TRBV4-1	TGCGCCAGCAGCCAAGTCGTGGGCCTAACTGGAGAGACCCAGTACTTC	CASSQVVGLTGETQYF
many	TRBJ2-1	TRBD1	TRBV11-2	TGTGCCAGCAGCTTTAGACAGGGGGCGTACAGTGAGCAGTTCTTC	CASSFRQGAYSEQFF
many	TRBJ2-1	-	TRBV13	TGTGCCAGCAGCTTCCAACCAATCGGCTCCTACAATGAGCAGTTCTTC	CASSFQPIGSYNEQFF
few	TRBJ1-5	-	TRBV28	TGTGCCAGCAGTCCCCATTCAGGCCCAAATCAGCCCCAGCATTTT	CASSPHSGPNQPQHF
many	TRBJ1-1	-	TRBV18	TGTGCCAGCTCACCTCAGGGCCCAGGGACGAACACTGAAGCTTTCTTT	CASSPQGPGTNTEAFF
many	TRBJ1-4	TRBD1	TRBV7-2	TGTGCCAGCAGTTCTCCGGGACAGGGAGGCGAAAAACTGTTTTTT	CASSSPGQGGEKLFF
many	TRBJ1-6	-	TRBV28	TGTGCCAGCAGTCTCTCGAAGGGTAGGCAGGGTGGAAATTCACCCCTCCACTTT	CASSLSKGRQGGNSPLHF
many	TRBJ2-7	TRBD2	TRBV20-1	TGCAGTGCCGAGGCTAGCGGGAGTTACGAGCAGTACTTC	CSAEASGSYEQYF
few	TRBJ1-5	-	TRBV28	TGTGCCAGCAGTTTAAGATCAGCTCCTGTGGCCCAGCATTTT	CASSLRSAPVAQHF